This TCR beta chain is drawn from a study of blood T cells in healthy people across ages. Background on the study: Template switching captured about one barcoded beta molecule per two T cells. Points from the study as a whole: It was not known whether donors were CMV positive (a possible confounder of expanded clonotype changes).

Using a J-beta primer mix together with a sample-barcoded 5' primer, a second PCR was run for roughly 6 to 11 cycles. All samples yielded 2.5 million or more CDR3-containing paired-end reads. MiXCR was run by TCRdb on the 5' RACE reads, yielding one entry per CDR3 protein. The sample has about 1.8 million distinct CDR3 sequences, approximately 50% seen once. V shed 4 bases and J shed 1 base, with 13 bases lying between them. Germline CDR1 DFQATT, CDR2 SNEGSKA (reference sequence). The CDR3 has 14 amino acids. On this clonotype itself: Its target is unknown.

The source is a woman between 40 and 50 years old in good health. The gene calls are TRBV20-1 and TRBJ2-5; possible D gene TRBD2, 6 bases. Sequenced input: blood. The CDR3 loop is CSANGGRAQETQYF. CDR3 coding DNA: TGCAGTGCTAACGGGGGACGGGCCCAAGAGACCCAGTACTTC.